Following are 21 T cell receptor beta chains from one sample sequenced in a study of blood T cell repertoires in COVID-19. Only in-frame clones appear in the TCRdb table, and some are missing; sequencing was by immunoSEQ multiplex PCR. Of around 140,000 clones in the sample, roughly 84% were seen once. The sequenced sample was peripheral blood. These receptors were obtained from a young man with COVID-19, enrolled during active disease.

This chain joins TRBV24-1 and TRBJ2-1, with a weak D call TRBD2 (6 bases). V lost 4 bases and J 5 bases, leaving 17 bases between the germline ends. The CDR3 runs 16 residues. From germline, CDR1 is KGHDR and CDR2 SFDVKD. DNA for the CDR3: TGTGCCACCAGTGACCCCCTTAGCGGCCATCACAATGAGCAGTTCTTC. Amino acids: CATSDPLSGHHNEQFF.

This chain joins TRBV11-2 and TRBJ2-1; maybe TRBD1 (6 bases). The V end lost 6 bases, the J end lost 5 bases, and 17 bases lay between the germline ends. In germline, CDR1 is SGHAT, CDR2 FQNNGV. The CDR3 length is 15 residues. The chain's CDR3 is CASRGLRGRDNEQFF. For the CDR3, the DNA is TGTGCCAGCAGGGGTCTCAGGGGACGCGACAATGAGCAGTTCTTC.

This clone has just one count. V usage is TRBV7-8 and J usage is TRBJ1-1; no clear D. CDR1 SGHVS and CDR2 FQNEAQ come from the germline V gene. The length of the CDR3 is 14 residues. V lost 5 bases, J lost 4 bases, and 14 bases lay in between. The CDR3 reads CASSRTAGGTEAFF. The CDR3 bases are TGTGCCAGCAGCCGTACTGCGGGTGGCACTGAAGCTTTCTTT.

The chain's CDR3 is CASKPDYYGYTF. CDR3 coding DNA: TGTGCCAGCAAGCCGGACTACTATGGCTACACCTTC. The chain employs TRBV2 and TRBJ1-2, with D unresolved. Trimming took off 7 bases at V and 3 bases at J, with 9 bases between the two ends. The CDR3 runs to 12 residues. The germline V gene encodes CDR1 SNHLY and CDR2 FYNNEI.

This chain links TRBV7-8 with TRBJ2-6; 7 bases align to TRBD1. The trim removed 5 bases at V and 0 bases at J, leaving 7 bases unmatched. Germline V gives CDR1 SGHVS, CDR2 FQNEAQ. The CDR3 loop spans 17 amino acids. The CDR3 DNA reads TGTGCCAGCAGCGCCGGACAGGTCTACTCTGGGGCCAACGTCCTGACTTTC. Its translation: CASSAGQVYSGANVLTF.

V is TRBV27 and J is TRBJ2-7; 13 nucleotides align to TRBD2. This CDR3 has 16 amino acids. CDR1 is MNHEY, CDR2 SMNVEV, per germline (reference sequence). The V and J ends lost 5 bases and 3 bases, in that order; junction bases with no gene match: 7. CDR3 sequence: CASSRLAGGYDYEQYF. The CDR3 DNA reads TGTGCCAGCAGTCGACTAGCGGGAGGATACGACTACGAGCAGTACTTC.

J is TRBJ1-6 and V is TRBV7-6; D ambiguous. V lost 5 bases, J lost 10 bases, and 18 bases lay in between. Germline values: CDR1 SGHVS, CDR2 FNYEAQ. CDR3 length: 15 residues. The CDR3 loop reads CASSLTTTNASPLHF. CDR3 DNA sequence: TGTGCCAGCAGCCTAACGACCACTAACGCCTCACCCCTCCACTTT. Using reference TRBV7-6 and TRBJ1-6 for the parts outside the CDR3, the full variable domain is GAGVSQSPRYKVTKRGQDVALRCDPISGHVSLYWYRQALGQGPEFLTYFNYEAQQDKSGLPNDRFSAERPEGSISTLTIQRTEQRDSAMYRCASSLTTTNASPLHFGNGTRLTVT.

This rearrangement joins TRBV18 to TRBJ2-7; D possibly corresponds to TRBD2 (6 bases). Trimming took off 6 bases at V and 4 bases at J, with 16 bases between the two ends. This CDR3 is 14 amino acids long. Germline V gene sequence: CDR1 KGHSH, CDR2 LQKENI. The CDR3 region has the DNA TGTGCCAGCTCCGGGGGAGGAGCACCGTACGAGCAGTACTTC. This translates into CASSGGGAPYEQYF.

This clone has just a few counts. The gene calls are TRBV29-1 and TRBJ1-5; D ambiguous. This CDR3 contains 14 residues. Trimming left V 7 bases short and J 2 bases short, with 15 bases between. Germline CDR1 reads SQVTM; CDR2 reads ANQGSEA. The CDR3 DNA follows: TGCAGCGCCTCCCAGGACTCGGGCAATCAGCCCCAGCATTTT. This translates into CSASQDSGNQPQHF.

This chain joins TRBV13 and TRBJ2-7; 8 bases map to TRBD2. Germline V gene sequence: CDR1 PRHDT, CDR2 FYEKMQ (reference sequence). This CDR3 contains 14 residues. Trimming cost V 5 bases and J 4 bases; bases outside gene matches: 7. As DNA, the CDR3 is TGTGCCAGCAGCGAGAGCGGGAGACCATACGAGCAGTACTTC. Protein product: CASSESGRPYEQYF.

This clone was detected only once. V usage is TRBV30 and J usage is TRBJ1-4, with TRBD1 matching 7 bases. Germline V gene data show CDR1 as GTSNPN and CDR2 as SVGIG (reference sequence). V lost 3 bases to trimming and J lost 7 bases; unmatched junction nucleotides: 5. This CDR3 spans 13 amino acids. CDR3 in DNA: TGTGCCTGGAGGGCGACAGGGAGTGAAAAACTGTTTTTT. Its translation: CAWRATGSEKLFF.

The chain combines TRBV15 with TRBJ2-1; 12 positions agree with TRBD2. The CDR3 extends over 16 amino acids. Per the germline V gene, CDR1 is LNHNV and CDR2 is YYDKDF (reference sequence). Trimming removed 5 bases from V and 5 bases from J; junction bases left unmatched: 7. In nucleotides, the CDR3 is TGTGCCACCAGCCGCGGCCCTAGCGGGAGGGACAATGAGCAGTTCTTC. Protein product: CATSRGPSGRDNEQFF.

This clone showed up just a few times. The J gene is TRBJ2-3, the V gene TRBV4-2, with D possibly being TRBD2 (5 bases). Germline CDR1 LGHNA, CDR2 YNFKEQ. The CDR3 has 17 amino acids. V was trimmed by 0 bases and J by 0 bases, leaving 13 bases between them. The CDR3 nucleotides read TGTGCCAGCAGCCAAGATTCAGCGGCTTCTAGCACAGATACGCAGTATTTT. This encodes CASSQDSAASSTDTQYF.

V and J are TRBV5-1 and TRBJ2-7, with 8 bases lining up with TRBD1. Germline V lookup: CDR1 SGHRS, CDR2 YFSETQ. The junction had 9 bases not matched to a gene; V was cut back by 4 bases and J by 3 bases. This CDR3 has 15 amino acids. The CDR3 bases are TGCGCCAGCAGCAAGGTTGGACAGGGATACTACGAGCAGTACTTC. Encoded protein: CASSKVGQGYYEQYF.

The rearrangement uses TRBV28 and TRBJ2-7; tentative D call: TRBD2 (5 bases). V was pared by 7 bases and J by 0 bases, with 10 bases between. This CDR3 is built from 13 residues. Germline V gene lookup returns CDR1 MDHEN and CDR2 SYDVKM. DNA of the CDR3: TGTGCCAGCAACGGAGGCAGCTCCTACGAGCAGTACTTC. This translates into CASNGGSSYEQYF. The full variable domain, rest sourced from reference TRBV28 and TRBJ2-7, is DVKVTQSSRYLVKRTGEKVFLECVQDMDHENMFWYRQDPGLGLRLIYFSYDVKMKEKGDIPEGYSVSREKKERFSLILESASTNQTSMYLCASNGGSSYEQYFGPGTRLTVT.

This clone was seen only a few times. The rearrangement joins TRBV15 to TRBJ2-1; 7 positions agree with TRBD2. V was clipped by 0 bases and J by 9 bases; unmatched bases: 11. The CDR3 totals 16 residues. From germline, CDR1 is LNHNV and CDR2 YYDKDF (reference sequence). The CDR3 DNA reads TGTGCCACCAGCAGAGATAGTGGCGGGAGTAGTGGTGAGCAGTTCTTC. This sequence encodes CATSRDSGGSSGEQFF.

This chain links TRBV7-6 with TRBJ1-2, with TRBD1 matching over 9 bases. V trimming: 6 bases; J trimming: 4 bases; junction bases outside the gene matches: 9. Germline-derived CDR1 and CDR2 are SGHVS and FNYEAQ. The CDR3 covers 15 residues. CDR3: CASSSTGGVGYGYTF. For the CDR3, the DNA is TGTGCCAGCAGTTCTACAGGGGGCGTCGGCTATGGCTACACCTTC.

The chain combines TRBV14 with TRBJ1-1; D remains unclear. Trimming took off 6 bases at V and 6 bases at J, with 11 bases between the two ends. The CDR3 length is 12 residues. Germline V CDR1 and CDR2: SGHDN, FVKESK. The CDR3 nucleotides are TGTGCCAGCAGTCCTATCGGGGCTGAAGCTTTCTTT. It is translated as CASSPIGAEAFF. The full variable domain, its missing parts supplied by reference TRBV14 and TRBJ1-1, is EAGVTQFPSHSVIEKGQTVTLRCDPISGHDNLYWYRRVMGKEIKFLLHFVKESKQDESGMPNNRFLAERTGGTYSTLKVQPAELEDSGVYFCASSPIGAEAFFGQGTRLTVV.

The CDR3 DNA sequence: TGTGCCAGCAGCTTGGAGGGGTTAAGAAACACCGGGGAGCTGTTTTTT. It encodes CASSLEGLRNTGELFF. This sequence joins TRBV7-9 and TRBJ2-2; TRBD2 is a possible D gene (6 bases). In germline, CDR1 is SEHNR, CDR2 FQNEAQ (reference sequence). V was cut by 3 bases and J by 2 bases, with 13 bases left in between. The CDR3 length is 16 residues.

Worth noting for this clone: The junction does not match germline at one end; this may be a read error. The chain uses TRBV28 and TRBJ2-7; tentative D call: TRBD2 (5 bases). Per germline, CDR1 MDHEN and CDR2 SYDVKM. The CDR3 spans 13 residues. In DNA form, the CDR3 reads TGTGCCAGCAGTTTATTCCAACGGGCGGAGGTGCACTTC. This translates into CASSLFQRAEVHF.

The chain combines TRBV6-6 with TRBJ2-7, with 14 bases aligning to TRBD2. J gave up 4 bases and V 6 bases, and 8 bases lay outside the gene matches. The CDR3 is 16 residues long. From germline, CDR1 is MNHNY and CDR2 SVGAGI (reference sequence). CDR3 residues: CASSPATSGRGYEQYF. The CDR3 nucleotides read TGTGCCAGCAGCCCCGCGACTAGCGGGAGGGGGTACGAGCAGTACTTC.